The source of this TCR beta chain is a study of early T cells in non-severe SARS-CoV-2 infection. Study-level background: Unpaired chains resulted from sequencing bulk RNA of unsorted whole blood.

A single record per CDR3 protein comes from TCRdb applying MiXCR to the 5' RACE reads. The table lists 50,000 to 70,000 distinct CDR3 sequences, around an eighth of them singletons. Sequences were obtained from whole blood. This clonotype was obtained from an adult who was a healthcare worker with PCR-confirmed SARS-CoV-2 infection or an uninfected control (not recorded which).

The DNA for the CDR3 is TGTGCCAGCAGTTCTCCCTCCCGACCCGGGGAGCTGTTTTTT. It specifies CASSSPSRPGELFF. J is TRBJ2-2 and V is TRBV28, with D unresolved. The CDR3 has 14 amino acids. Germline-derived CDR1 and CDR2 are MDHEN and SYDVKM. The ends were cut back, 4 bases at V and 6 bases at J, with 12 bases in the middle. Based on the CDR3 plus reference TRBV28 and TRBJ2-2, the full variable domain is DVKVTQSSRYLVKRTGEKVFLECVQDMDHENMFWYRQDPGLGLRLIYFSYDVKMKEKGDIPEGYSVSREKKERFSLILESASTNQTSMYLCASSSPSRPGELFFGEGSRLTVL.